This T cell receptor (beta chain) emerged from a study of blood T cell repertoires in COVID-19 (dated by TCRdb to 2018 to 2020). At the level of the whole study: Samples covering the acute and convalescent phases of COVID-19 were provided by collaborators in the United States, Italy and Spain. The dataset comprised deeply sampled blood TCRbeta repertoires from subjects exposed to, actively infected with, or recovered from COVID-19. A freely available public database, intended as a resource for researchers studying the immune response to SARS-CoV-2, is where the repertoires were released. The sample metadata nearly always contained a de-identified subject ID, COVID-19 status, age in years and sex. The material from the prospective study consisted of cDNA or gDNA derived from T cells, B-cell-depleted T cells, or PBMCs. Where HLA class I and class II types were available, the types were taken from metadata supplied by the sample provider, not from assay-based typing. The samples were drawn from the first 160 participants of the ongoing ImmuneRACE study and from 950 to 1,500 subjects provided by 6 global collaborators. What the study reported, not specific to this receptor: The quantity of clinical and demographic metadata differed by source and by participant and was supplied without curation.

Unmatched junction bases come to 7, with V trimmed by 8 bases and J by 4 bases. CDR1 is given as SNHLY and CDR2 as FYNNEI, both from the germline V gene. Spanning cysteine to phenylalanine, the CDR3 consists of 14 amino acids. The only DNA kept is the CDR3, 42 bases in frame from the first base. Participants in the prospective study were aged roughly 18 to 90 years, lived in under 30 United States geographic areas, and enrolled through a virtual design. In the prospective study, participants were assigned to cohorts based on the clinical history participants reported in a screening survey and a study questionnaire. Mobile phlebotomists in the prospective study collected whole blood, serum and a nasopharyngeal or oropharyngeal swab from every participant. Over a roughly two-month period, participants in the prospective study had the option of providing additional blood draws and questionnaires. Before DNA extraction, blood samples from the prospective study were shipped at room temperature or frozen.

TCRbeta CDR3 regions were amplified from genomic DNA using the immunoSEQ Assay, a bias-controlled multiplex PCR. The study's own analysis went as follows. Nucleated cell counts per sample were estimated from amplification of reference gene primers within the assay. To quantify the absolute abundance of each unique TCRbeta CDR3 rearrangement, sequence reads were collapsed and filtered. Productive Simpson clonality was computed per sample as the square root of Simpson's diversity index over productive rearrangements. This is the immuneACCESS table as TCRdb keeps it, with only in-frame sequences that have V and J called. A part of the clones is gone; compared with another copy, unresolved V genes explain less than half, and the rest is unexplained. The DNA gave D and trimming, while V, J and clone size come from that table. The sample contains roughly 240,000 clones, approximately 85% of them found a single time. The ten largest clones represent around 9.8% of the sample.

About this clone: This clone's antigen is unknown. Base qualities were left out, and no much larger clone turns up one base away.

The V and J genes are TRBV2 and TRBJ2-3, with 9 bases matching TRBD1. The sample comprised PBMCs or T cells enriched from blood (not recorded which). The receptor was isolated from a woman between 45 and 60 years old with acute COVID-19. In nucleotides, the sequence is TGTGCCAGCTTATACAGGGGGCTCGCAGATACGCAGTATTTT. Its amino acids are CASLYRGLADTQYF.